Included here is one TCR beta chain sequence, with context. This sample is part of a study of technical replicates of blood from a handful of donors. Assay: immunoSEQ multiplex PCR; the TCRdb copy retains only in-frame clones and omits some. The table has 75,000 to 95,000 clones, about 94% seen once. CDR1 and CDR2 from the germline V gene are SGHRS and YFSETQ. After removal of 3 bases from V and 2 bases from J, the junction contained 2 bases not matched to a gene. This CDR3 is 16 amino acids long. The sequenced material came from T cells isolated from PBMCs. This receptor was taken from a human donor in good health. The rearrangement joins TRBV5-1 to TRBJ2-3; 14 bases are a match to TRBD2. The CDR3 reads CASSSTSGRATDTQYF. The CDR3, as DNA: TGCGCCAGCAGCTCGACTAGCGGGAGGGCCACAGATACGCAGTATTTT.